This T cell receptor beta chain was sequenced in a study of identical twins. This clonotype was detected many times. Its target is not known. In germline, CDR1 is MNHEY, CDR2 SMNVEV (reference sequence). V gave up 2 bases and J gave up 4 bases, with 12 bases separating them. The CDR3 totals 15 residues. Template switching added a universal primer site, and cDNA bore unique molecular identifiers. One entry per CDR3 protein results from TCRdb running MiXCR on the 5' RACE reads. Seen here are some 1,600,000 distinct CDR3 sequences, about 30% observed once, and the top ten hold 0.25% to 0.3%. Overall study findings and caveats: In cord blood, abundant beta clonotypes had fewer insertions; memory showed no trend. The study found weaker excess twin sharing in beta out-of-frame sequences. Cross-sectional statistical analysis, not tracking of the same donors, underpinned the conclusions.

Material: cord blood. This sequence joins TRBV27 and TRBJ2-1; D call uncertain. The sequence came from a newborn girl in good health. DNA of the CDR3: TGTGCCAGCAGTTTAAGTCGCAGCCTATACAATGAGCAGTTCTTC. This codes for CASSLSRSLYNEQFF.